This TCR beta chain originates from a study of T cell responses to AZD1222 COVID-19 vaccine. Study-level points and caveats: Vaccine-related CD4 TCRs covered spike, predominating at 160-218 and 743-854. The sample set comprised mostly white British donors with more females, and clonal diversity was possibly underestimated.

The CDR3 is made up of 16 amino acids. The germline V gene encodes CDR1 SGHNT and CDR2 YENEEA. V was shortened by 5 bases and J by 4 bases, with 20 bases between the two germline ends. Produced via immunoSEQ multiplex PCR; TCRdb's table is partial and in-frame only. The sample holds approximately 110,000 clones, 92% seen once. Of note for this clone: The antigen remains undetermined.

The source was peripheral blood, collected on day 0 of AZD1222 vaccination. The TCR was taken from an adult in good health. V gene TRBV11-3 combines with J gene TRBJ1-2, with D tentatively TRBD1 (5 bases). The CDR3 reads CASSLGPEQAVYGYTF. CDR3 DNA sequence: TGTGCCAGCAGCCTAGGTCCTGAACAGGCCGTCTATGGCTACACCTTC.